This T cell receptor beta chain derives from a study of blood T cells in healthy people across ages (dated by TCRdb to 2014 to 2015). Notes on the research overall: In model experiments, roughly one uniquely barcoded TCR beta cDNA molecule per two T cells was captured by template switching. The donors were divided into four age groups: young (average around 17 years), middle-aged (approximately 39), aged (approximately 64) and long-lived (82). Two additional independent replicas of 1 million unique cDNA reads from the same blood draw were analyzed for two donors (one aged 18 to 30 and one aged 80 or older). To track age-related changes in TCR beta repertoire diversity, the study relied on deep sequencing normalized with unique cDNA molecular identifiers. Broad study findings and their caveats: A strong correlation was found between observed TCR beta diversity and the percentage of naive T cells measured by flow cytometry. Estimates of total diversity from one million sequenced T cells were regarded as lower bounds and underestimates. Observed TCR beta diversity per million T cells fell roughly linearly with age, and a significant reduction was already apparent by age approximately 40. Compared with the aged group, more naive CD4+ T cells, fewer expanded clones and increased TCR diversity were shown by the long-lived group, suggesting age selection. Conclusive comparison of naive and antigen-experienced compartments was prevented by the profiling of bulk unsorted PBMCs. Because donor CMV infection status was unknown, age-related changes in expanded clonotypes were potentially confounded.

Including cysteine and phenylalanine, the CDR3 has 17 amino acids. Only the CDR3 DNA stays, 51 bases, in frame from base 1. V is pared back by 1 base and J by 0 bases, with 15 bases lying between the germline termini. Concerning this clonotype: Its binding antigen is unknown. Qualities for individual bases were not recorded, and no much larger clone is one base off.

Receptor libraries were prepared by 5' RACE. These reads were obtained on an Illumina HiSeq 2500. The second PCR ran for about 6 to 12 cycles and used a J-beta primer mix along with a sample-barcoded 5' primer. A template-switch 5' adaptor carrying 12 random nucleotides introduced a unique molecular identifier onto each TCR beta cDNA molecule. At least 3 million CDR3-containing paired-end reads were obtained from each sample. The Mint cDNA synthesis kit, primed by a TRBC-specific oligonucleotide, was used to synthesize first-strand cDNA from all RNA. Following uracil-DNA glycosylase treatment, a first 18-cycle PCR with universal primers M1SS and BC2_uni_R was performed on all cDNA. The authors' pipeline ran thus. Each sample was normalized by randomly selecting 1 million high-quality reads, each carrying a distinct molecular identifier. Instead of being binned into consensus sequences, reads that shared molecular identifiers were thrown out. MiTCR, set to a Q25 quality threshold and the strictest error-elimination algorithm, was used for CDR3 identification, clonotype clustering and error correction. A nonparametric unseen species model using Euler transformation provided a lower-bound estimate of total TCR beta diversity. The raw public data were reprocessed by TCRdb itself: fastp quality trimming at Q25, MiXCR clonotype calling, in-frame beta chains only. Every CDR3 protein is listed once, alongside the most common genes and DNA of its rows. TCRdb's processing, not the authors' own work, is the source of the V and J calls. Within this sample are some 890,000 distinct CDR3 sequences, with roughly 29% of them counted one time only. 10% of the sample comes from the top ten.

Donors were a few dozen systemically healthy Caucasian individuals from Russia aged roughly 6 to 90 years. Each donor gave ten milliliters of peripheral blood, collected into EDTA-treated Vacutainer tubes. PBMCs were isolated by Ficoll-Paque density-gradient centrifugation, with at least 7 million obtained per sample. Total RNA was extracted from PBMCs with Trizol reagent, with at least 5 micrograms obtained per sample. For every donor, an aliquot of PBMCs went through flow cytometry to measure the percentages of naive CD45RAhigh/CD27high T cells. These data are also associated with another study on T cells of mothers and their children. The second publication reports: Donors were nine systemically healthy Caucasian individuals: three mothers and their six children. cDNA synthesis consumed the entire amount of extracted RNA, loaded at around 1.4 ug RNA in each 15 ul reaction. In the second PCR, the M1S primer added sample barcodes and 2-4 random nucleotides. Over 8.5 million TCR beta CDR3 reads came from each mother, compared with around 3 million reads from each child. In both related and unrelated pairs, thymic selection shapes the output of TCR recombination in a similar way, with inherited differences having only a minor effect. Normalized repertoire overlap was always found to be slightly, but never significantly, higher in related mother-child pairs than in unrelated mother-child pairs. No persistent microchimeric T cell clones were found, with a detection sensitivity of roughly 100 clones per million clonotypes. In the study, deep NGS was used to compare the TCR beta repertoires of mothers and children, and features distinguishing related mother-child pairs from unrelated individuals were sought. The mean age was around 40 +/- 4 years for the mothers and about 10 +/- 4 years for the children. After adapters were ligated using NEBNext reagents, the libraries underwent 100+100 nt paired-end sequencing on an Illumina HiSeq 2000. To prevent cross-contamination, the mother and child libraries were prepared one month apart and sequenced in separate runs. Between about 500,000 and 2,100,000 distinct TCR beta clonotypes were identified per donor. Naive TCR beta clonotypes were estimated from low-frequency clonotypes matched to each donor's FACS-determined naive share, without sorting.

Source material: blood. The receptor's source is a middle-aged woman in good health. The rearrangement combines TRBV12-3 or TRBV12-4 with TRBJ1-1; no confident D gene assignment can be made. The nucleotides read TGTGCCAGCAGTTTAGTACAGAGTCCGTCGATGAACACTGAAGCTTTCTTT. Translated, this is CASSLVQSPSMNTEAFF.